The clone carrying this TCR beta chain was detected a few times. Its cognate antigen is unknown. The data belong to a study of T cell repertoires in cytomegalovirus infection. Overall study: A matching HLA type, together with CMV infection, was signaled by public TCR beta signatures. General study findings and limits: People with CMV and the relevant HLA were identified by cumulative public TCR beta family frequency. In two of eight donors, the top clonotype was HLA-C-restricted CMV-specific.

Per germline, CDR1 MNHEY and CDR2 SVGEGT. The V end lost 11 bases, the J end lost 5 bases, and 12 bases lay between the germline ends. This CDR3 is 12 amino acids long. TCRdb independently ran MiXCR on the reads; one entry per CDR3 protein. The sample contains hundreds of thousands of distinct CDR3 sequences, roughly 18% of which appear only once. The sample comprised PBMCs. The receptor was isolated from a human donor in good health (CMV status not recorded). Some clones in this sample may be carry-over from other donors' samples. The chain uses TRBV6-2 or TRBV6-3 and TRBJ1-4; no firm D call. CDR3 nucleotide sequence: TGTGCCGGAAAACAGAAGAATGAAAAACTGTTTTTT. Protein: CAGKQKNEKLFF.